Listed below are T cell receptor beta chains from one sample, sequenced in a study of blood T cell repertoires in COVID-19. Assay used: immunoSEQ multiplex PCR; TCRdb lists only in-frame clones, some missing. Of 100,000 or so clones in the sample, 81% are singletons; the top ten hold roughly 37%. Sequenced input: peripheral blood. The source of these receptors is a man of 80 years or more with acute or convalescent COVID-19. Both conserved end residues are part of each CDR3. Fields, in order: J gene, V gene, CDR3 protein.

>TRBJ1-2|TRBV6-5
CASSHNRGSGYTF
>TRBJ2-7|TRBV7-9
CASSFLTSGRFDF
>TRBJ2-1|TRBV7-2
CASSLKLAGAGRSYNEQFF
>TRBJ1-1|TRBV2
CASSRLGQMNTEAFF
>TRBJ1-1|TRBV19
CASSSRQGARNTEAFF
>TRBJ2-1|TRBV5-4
CASSLGGSLTYNEQFF
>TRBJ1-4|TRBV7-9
CASSLDRDTEKLFF
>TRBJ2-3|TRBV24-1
CATRLAGESDTQYF
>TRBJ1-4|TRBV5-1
CASSSTGGENEKLFF
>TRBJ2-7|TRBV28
CATKRQGSSYEQYF